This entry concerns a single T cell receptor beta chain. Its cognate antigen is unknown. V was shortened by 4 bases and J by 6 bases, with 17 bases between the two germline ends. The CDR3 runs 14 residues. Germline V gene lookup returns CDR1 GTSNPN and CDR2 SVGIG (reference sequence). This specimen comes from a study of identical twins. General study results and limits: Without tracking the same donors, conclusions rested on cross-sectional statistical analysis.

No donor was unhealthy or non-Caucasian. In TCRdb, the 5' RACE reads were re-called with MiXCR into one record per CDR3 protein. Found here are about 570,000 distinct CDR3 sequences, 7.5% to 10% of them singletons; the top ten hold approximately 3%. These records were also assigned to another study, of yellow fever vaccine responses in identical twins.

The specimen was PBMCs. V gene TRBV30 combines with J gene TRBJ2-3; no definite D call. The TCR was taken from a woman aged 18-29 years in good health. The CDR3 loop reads CAWIGWPHLDTQYF. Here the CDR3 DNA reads TGTGCCTGGATAGGTTGGCCACATCTGGATACGCAGTATTTT.